This TCR beta chain is from a study of regulatory T cells in long-lasting Graves disease. Noted time point: newly diagnosed GD, antithyroid drugs for less than 3 months. There was RNA extracted from PBMCs, and the TCR library was made from it. This clonotype was counted at least ten times. Combining iRepertoire HTBI primers with Arm-PCR of CDR3 regions, the authors built TCR beta libraries. In TCRdb, the multiplex PCR reads were re-called with MiXCR into one record per CDR3 protein. The sample carries about 420,000 distinct CDR3 sequences, around 15% recorded once. These data were likewise used in another study, on T cells in Graves' hyperthyroidism and ophthalmopathy. That study adds: HTBI primers were employed in a first-round RT-PCR of the TCR CDR3.

The TCR originated in a woman between 18 and 30 years old with Graves disease. The sequences come from peripheral blood mononuclear cells (PBMCs), collected at new diagnosis, from a patient treated with antithyroid drugs.

This CDR3 reads CASSLAWTSGSSYEQYF. In nucleotides, the CDR3 is TGTGCCAGCAGCTTAGCCTGGACTAGCGGGAGCTCCTACGAGCAGTACTTC. The chain recombines TRBV7-2 with TRBJ2-7; 13 positions match TRBD2. Germline V lookup: CDR1 SGHTA, CDR2 FQGNSA. The junction had 2 bases not matched to a gene; V was cut back by 0 bases and J by 0 bases. CDR3 length: 17 amino acids.